The entry that follows covers one T cell receptor (beta chain) sequence. It lacks a known antigen. There are no base qualities to consult, and no much larger clone falls within one base. TCRbeta CDR3 regions were amplified from genomic DNA using the immunoSEQ Assay, a bias-controlled multiplex PCR. The study's own analysis went as follows. The number of nucleated cells in each sample was estimated from the amplification of reference gene primers within the assay. To quantify the absolute abundance of each unique TCRbeta CDR3 rearrangement, sequence reads were collapsed and filtered. For each sample, productive Simpson clonality was calculated as the square root of Simpson's diversity index over productive rearrangements. TCRdb mirrors the immuneACCESS table, restricted to in-frame sequences. Some clones are absent from its copies; in checked studies, under half trace to an unresolved V gene, and the reason for the others is unknown. Clone size and V and J calls were adopted from that table, with D and trimming inferred from the DNA. Across this sample there are 30,000 to 40,000 clones, with 88% seen only once. About 14% of the sample comes from the top ten.

The collaborating institutions used their own protocols to collect whole blood in K2EDTA tubes. For TCRbeta analysis, collaborators shipped samples in one of three forms: frozen whole blood, isolated PBMCs, or DNA extracted from either of those sample types. The V end gives up 4 bases and the J end 7 bases, leaving 10 bases in the junction not matched to a gene. From cysteine to phenylalanine, the CDR3 is 17 amino acids long. Only CDR3 DNA is held: 51 bases, read in frame from base 1. CDR1 and CDR2, looked up from the germline V gene, are SGHRS and YFSETQ. The data were taken from a study of blood T cell repertoires in COVID-19 (dated by TCRdb to 2020 to 2022). The study in broad terms: The collaborator samples originated in the United States, Italy and Spain and spanned the acute and convalescent phases of COVID-19. The material from the prospective study consisted of cDNA or gDNA derived from T cells, B-cell-depleted T cells, or PBMCs. Samples were obtained from the ongoing ImmuneRACE study (first 160 participants) and from 1,000 to 1,500 subjects provided by 6 global collaborators. Subjects who had been exposed to COVID-19, were actively infected with it, or had recovered from it provided the deeply sampled blood TCRbeta repertoires that made up the dataset. Nearly every sample came with metadata listing a de-identified subject ID, COVID-19 status, age in years and sex. Where available, HLA class I and class II types were obtained from metadata supplied by the sample provider rather than from assay-based typing. The repertoires were released in a freely available public database meant as a resource for research on the immune response to SARS-CoV-2. Overall study outcomes, separate from this receptor: The amount of clinical and demographic metadata varied by source and participant and was provided uncurated.

Sequencing was done on a sample of peripheral blood. The rearrangement joined TRBV5-1 to TRBJ2-2; 13 central bases correspond to TRBD2. The receptor was isolated from a man between 60 and 75 years old with active COVID-19. The nucleotide sequence is TGCGCCAGCAGCCCGCGGACTAGCGGGAGAGTCGGCGGGGAGCTGTTTTTT. Its protein is CASSPRTSGRVGGELFF.